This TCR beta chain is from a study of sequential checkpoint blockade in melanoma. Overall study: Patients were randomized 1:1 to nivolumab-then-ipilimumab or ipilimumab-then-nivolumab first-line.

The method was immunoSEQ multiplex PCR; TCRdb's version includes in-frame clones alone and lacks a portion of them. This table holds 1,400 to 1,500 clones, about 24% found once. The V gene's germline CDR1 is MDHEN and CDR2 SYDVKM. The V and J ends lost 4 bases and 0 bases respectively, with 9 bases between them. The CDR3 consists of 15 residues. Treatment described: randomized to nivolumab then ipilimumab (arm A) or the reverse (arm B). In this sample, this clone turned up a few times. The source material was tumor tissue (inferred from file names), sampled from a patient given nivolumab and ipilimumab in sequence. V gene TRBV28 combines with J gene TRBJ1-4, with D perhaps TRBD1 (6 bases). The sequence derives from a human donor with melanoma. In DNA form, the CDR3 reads TGTGCCAGCAGTTGGGGGGCCGCAACTAATGAAAAACTGTTTTTT. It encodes CASSWGAATNEKLFF.